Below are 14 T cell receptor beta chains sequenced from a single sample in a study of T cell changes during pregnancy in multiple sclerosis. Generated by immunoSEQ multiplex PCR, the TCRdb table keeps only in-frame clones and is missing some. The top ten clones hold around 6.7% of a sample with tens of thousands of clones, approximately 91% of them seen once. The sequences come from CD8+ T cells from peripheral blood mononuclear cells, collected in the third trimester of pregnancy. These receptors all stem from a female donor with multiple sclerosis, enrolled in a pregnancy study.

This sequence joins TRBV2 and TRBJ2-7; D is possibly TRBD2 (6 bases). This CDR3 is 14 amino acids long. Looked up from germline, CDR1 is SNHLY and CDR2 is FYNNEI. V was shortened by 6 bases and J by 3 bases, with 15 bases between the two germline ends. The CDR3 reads CASSDGRSFYEQYF. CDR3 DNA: TGTGCCAGCAGCGACGGGAGAAGCTTCTACGAGCAGTACTTC.

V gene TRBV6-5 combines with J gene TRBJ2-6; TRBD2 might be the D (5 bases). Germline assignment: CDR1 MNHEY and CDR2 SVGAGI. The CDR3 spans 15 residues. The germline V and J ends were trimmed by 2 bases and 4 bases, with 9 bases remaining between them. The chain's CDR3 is CASSYGAEGANVLTF. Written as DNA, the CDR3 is TGTGCCAGCAGTTACGGAGCGGAAGGGGCCAACGTCCTGACTTTC.

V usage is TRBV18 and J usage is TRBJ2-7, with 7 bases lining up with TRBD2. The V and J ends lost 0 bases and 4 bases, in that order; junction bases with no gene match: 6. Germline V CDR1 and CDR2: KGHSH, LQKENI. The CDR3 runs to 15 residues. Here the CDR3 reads CASSPPVSGGYEQYF. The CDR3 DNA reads TGTGCCAGCTCACCACCGGTCTCGGGGGGTTACGAGCAGTACTTC.

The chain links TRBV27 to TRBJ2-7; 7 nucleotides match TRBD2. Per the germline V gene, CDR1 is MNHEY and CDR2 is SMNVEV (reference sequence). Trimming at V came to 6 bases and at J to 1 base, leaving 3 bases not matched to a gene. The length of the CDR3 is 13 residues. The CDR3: CASRTSRSYEQYF. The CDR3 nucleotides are TGTGCCAGCAGGACTAGCCGATCCTACGAGCAGTACTTC.

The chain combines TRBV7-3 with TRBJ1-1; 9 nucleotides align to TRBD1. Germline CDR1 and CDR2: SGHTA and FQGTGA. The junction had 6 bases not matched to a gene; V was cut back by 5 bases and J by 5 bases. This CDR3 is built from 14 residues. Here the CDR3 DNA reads TGTGCCAGCAGCCACAGGGGGCTGCAAACTGAAGCTTTCTTT. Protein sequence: CASSHRGLQTEAFF.

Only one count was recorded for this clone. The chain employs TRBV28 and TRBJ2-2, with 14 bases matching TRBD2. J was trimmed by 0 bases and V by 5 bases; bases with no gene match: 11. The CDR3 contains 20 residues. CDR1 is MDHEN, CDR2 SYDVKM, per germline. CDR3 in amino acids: CASSTQRGLAGGPNTGELFF. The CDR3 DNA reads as TGTGCCAGCAGTACACAAAGAGGACTAGCGGGAGGACCGAACACCGGGGAGCTGTTTTTT.

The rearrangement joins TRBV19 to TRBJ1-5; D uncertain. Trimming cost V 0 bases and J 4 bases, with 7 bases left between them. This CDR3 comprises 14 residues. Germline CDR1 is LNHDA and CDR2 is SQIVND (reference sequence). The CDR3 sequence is CASSIDLENQPQHF. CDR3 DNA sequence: TGTGCCAGTAGTATAGATCTGGAGAATCAGCCCCAGCATTTT.

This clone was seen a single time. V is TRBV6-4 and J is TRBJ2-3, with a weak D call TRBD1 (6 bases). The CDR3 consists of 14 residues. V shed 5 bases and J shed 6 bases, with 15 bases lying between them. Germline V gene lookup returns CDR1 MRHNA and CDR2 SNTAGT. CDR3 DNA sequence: TGTGCCAGCAGTAAGACAGGAGGTCTGGATACGCAGTATTTT. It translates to CASSKTGGLDTQYF.

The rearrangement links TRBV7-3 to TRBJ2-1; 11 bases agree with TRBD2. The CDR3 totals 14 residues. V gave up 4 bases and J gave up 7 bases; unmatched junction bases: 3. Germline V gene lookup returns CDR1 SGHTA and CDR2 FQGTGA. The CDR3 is CASSSIAGGNEQFF. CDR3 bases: TGTGCCAGCAGCTCGATAGCGGGGGGGAATGAGCAGTTCTTC.

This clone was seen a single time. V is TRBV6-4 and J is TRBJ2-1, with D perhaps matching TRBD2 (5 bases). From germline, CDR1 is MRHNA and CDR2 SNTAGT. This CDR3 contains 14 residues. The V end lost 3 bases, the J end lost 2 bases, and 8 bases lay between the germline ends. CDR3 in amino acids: CASSEEGAYNEQFF. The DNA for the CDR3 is TGTGCCAGCAGTGAAGAGGGAGCCTACAATGAGCAGTTCTTC.

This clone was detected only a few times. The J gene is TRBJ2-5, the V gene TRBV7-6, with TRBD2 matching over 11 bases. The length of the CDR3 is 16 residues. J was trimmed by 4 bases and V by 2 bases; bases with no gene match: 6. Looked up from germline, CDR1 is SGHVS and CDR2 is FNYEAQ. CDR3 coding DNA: TGTGCCAGCAGCTTATTTAGCGGGGGGGCAGGAGAGACCCAGTACTTC. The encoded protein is CASSLFSGGAGETQYF.

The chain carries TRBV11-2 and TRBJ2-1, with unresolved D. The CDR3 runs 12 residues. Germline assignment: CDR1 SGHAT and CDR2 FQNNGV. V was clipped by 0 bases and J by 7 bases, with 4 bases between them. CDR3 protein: CASSLDRNEQFF. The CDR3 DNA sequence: TGTGCCAGCAGCTTAGACAGGAATGAGCAGTTCTTC.

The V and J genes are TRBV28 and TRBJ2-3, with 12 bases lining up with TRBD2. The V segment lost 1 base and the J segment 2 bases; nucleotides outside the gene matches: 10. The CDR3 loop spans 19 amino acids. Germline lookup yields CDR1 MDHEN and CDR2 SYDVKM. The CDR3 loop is CASSLFFLAGGRNTDTQYF. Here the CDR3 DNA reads TGTGCCAGCAGTTTATTTTTTCTAGCGGGAGGGCGCAACACAGATACGCAGTATTTT.

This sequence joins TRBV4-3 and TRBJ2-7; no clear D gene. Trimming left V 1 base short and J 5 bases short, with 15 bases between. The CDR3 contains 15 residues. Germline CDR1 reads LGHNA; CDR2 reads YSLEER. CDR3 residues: CASSQGLISSNEQYF. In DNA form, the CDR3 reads TGCGCCAGCAGCCAAGGACTGATTTCCTCTAACGAGCAGTACTTC.